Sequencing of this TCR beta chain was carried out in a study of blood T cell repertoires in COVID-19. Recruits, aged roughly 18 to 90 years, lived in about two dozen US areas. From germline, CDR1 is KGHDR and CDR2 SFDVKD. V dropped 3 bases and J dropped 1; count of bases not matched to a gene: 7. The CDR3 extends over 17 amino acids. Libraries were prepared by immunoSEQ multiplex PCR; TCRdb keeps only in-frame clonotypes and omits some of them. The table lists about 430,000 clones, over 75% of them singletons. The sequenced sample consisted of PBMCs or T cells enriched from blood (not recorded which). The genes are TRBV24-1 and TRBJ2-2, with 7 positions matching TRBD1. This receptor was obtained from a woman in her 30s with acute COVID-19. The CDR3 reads CATSDRGQGVNTGELFF. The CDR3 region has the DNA TGTGCCACCAGTGATAGGGGGCAGGGAGTGAACACCGGGGAGCTGTTTTTT.